Following are 9 T cell receptor beta chains from one sample sequenced in a study of T cells in Graves' hyperthyroidism and ophthalmopathy. What was amplified from RNA transcripts were TCR beta CDR3 regions. The HTBI primer set drove a first-round RT-PCR of the TCR CDR3. TCRdb reprocessed the multiplex PCR reads via MiXCR and lists one record per CDR3 protein. The table lists about 570,000 distinct CDR3 sequences, 46% of them singletons. The sample was peripheral blood or thyroid tissue (not recorded which). The receptors here all came from an adult woman with Graves' disease, either hyperthyroidism or ophthalmopathy (not recorded which).

The sample holds many counts of this clonotype. The J gene is TRBJ2-2, the V gene TRBV9; D is ambiguous. The length of the CDR3 is 16 residues. Trimming stripped 0 bases from V and 5 bases from J, with 14 bases between. Per germline, CDR1 SGDLS and CDR2 YYNGEE. The CDR3: CASSVEGSLPTGELFF. The CDR3, as DNA: TGTGCCAGCAGCGTAGAGGGCAGCCTACCTACCGGGGAGCTGTTTTTT.

This rearrangement joins TRBV24-1 to TRBJ1-2; 9 positions agree with TRBD1. Germline values: CDR1 KGHDR, CDR2 SFDVKD. The CDR3 contains 14 residues. V was clipped by 4 bases and J by 7 bases; unmatched bases: 6. In nucleotides, the CDR3 is TGTGCCACCAGTGAAGGACAGGGGCGTCGTGGCTACACCTTC. Translated: CATSEGQGRRGYTF.

The table lists this clonotype with many counts. The chain has TRBV29-1 and TRBJ2-5; D not resolved. The V and J ends lost 5 bases and 5 bases respectively, with 3 bases between them. The CDR3 covers 9 residues. Per germline, CDR1 SQVTM and CDR2 ANQGSEA. The CDR3 spells CSVWETQYF. CDR3 sequence (DNA): TGCAGCGTTTGGGAGACCCAGTACTTC.

The rearrangement uses TRBV9 and TRBJ2-7; D uncertain. The CDR3 is 14 amino acids. Germline lookup yields CDR1 SGDLS and CDR2 YYNGEE. V lost 0 bases, J lost 1 base, and 8 bases lay in between. DNA of the CDR3: TGTGCCAGCAGCGTAGGGGCAGAATCCTACGAGCAGTACTTC. This codes for CASSVGAESYEQYF.

The sample holds a few counts of this clonotype. The chain is built from TRBV29-1 and TRBJ1-1; 12 bases fit TRBD1. V gave up 7 bases and J gave up 7 bases; unmatched junction bases: 7. This CDR3 comprises 13 residues. CDR1 is SQVTM, CDR2 ANQGSEA, per germline. CDR3 coding DNA: TGCAGCGGTGGGACAGGGGGCCTTGATGAAGCTTTCTTT. Its protein product is CSGGTGGLDEAFF.

The genes are TRBV29-1 and TRBJ1-2, with D tentatively TRBD1 (5 bases). This CDR3 spans 11 amino acids. Per the germline V gene, CDR1 is SQVTM and CDR2 is ANQGSEA. CDR3 loop: CSAHGAYGYTF. As DNA, the CDR3 is TGCAGTGCCCACGGGGCCTATGGCTACACCTTC.

The chain couples TRBV20-1 to TRBJ1-2; no clear D gene. The CDR3 consists of 15 residues. Germline V gives CDR1 DFQATT, CDR2 SNEGSKA (reference sequence). The ends were cut back, 0 bases at V and 0 bases at J, with 11 bases in the middle. The CDR3 is CSARDRDATNYGYTF. The CDR3 DNA is TGCAGTGCTAGAGATCGGGATGCAACTAACTATGGCTACACCTTC.

The sample holds many counts of this clonotype. The chain couples TRBV11-2 to TRBJ1-2, with TRBD1 matching 8 bases. V lost 5 bases and J lost 6; bases outside the gene matches: 23. The CDR3 is made up of 19 amino acids. Per germline, CDR1 SGHAT and CDR2 FQNNGV. Here the CDR3 reads CASSQIAPPQGARRNGYTF. For the CDR3, the DNA is TGTGCCAGCAGCCAAATCGCCCCCCCTCAGGGGGCAAGGCGGAATGGCTACACCTTC.

The rearrangement uses TRBV7-2 and TRBJ2-1; D not resolved. The CDR3 has 13 residues. CDR1 is SGHTA, CDR2 FQGNSA, per germline. V gave up 5 bases and J gave up 3 bases, with 8 bases separating them. CDR3 region: CASSLLDYNEQFF. CDR3 bases: TGTGCCAGCAGCCTCCTGGACTACAATGAGCAGTTCTTC.